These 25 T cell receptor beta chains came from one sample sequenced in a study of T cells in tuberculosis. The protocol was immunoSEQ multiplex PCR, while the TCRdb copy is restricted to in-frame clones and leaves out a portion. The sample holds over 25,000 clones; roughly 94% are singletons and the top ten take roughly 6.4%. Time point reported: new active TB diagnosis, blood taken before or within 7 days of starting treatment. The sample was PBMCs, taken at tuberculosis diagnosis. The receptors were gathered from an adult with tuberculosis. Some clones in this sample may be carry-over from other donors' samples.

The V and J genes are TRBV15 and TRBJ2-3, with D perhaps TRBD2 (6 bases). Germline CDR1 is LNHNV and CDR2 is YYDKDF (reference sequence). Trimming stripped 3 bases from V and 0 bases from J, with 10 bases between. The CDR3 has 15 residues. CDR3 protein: CATSSGTLSTDTQYF. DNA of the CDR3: TGTGCCACCAGCAGCGGGACTCTTAGCACAGATACGCAGTATTTT.

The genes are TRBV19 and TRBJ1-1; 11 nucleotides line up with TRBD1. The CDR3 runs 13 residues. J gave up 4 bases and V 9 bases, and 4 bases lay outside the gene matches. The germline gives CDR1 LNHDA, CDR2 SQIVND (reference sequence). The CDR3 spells CASRTGGRTEAFF. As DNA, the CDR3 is TGTGCCAGCAGGACAGGGGGCCGCACTGAAGCTTTCTTT.

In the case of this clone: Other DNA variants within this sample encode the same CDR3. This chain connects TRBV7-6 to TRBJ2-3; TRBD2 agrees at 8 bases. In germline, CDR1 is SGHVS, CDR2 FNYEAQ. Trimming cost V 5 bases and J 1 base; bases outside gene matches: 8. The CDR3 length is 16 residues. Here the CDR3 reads CASSPLAGGGTDTQYF. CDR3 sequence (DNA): TGTGCCAGCAGCCCCCTGGCGGGGGGCGGCACAGATACGCAGTATTTT. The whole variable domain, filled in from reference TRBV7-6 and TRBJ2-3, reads GAGVSQSPRYKVTKRGQDVALRCDPISGHVSLYWYRQALGQGPEFLTYFNYEAQQDKSGLPNDRFSAERPEGSISTLTIQRTEQRDSAMYRCASSPLAGGGTDTQYFGPGTRLTVL.

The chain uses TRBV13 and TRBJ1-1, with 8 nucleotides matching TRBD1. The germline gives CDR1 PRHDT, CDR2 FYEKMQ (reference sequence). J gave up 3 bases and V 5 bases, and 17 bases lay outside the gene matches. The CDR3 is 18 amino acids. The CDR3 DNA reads TGTGCCAGCAGCCCAACCCCTTTCATGGACAGGGATTACACTGAAGCTTTCTTT. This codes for CASSPTPFMDRDYTEAFF.

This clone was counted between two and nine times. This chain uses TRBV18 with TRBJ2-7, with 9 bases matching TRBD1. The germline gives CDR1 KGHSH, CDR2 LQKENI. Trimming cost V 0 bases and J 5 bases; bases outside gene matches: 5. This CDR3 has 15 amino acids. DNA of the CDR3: TGTGCCAGCTCACCACCGGGACAGGGAAGCCACGAGCAGTACTTC. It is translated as CASSPPGQGSHEQYF.

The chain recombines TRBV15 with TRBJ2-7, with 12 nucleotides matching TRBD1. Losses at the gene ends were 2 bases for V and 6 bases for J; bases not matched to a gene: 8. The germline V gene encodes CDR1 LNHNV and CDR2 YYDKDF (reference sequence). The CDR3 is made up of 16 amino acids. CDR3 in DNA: TGTGCCACCAGCAGACGCGCCGGGACAGGGGGCAGCGAGCAGTACTTC. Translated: CATSRRAGTGGSEQYF.

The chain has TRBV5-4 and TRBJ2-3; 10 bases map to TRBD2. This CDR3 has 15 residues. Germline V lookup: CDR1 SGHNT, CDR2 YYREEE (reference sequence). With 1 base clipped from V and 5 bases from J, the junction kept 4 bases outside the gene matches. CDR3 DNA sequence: TGTGCCAGCAGCTTGAGCGGGGGGGCCGGAGATACGCAGTATTTT. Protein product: CASSLSGGAGDTQYF. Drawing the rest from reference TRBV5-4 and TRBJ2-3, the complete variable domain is ETGVTQSPTHLIKTRGQQVTLRCSSQSGHNTVSWYQQALGQGPQFIFQYYREEENGRGNFPPRFSGLQFPNYSSELNVNALELDDSALYLCASSLSGGAGDTQYFGPGTRLTVL.

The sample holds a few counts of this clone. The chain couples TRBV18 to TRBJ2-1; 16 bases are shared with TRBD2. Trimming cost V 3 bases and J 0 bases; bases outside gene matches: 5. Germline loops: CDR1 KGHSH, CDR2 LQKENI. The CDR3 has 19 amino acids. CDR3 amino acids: CASSPGLAGGRSSYNEQFF. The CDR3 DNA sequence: TGTGCCAGCTCACCGGGACTAGCGGGGGGGCGAAGCTCCTACAATGAGCAGTTCTTC.

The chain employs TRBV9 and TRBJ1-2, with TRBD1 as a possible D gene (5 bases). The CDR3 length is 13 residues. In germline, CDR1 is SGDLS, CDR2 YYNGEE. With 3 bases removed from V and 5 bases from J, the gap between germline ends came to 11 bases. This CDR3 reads CASSGGTLYGYTF. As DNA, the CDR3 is TGTGCCAGCAGCGGCGGGACTTTGTATGGCTACACCTTC.

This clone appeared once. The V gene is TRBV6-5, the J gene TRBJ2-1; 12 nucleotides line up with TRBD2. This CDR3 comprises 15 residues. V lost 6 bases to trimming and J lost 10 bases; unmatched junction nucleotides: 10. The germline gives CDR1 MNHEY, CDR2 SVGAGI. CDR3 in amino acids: CASRLRASGGVEQFF. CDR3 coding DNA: TGTGCCAGCAGACTAAGGGCTAGCGGGGGGGTAGAGCAGTTCTTC.

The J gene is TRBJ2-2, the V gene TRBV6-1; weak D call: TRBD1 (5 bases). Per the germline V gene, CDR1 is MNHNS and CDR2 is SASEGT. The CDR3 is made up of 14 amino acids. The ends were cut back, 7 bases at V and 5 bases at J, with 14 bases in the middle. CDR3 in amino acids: CASKMVGVTGELFF. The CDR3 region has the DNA TGTGCCAGCAAGATGGTAGGGGTTACCGGGGAGCTGTTTTTT.

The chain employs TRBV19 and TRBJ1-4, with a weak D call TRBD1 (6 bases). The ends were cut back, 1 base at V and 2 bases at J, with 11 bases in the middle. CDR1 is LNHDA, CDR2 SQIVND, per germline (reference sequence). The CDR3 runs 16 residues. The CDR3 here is CASSIARGTTNEKLFF. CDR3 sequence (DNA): TGTGCCAGTAGTATAGCCAGGGGTACGACTAATGAAAAACTGTTTTTT. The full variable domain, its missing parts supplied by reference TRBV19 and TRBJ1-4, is DGGITQSPKYLFRKEGQNVTLSCEQNLNHDAMYWYRQDPGQGLRLIYYSQIVNDFQKGDIAEGYSVSREKKESFPLTVTSAQKNPTAFYLCASSIARGTTNEKLFFGSGTQLSVL.

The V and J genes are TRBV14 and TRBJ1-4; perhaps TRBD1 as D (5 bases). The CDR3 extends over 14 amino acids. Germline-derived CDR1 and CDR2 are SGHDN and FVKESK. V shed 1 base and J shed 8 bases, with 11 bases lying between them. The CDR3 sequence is CASSQVTGREKLFF. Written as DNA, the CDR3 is TGTGCCAGCAGCCAAGTCACAGGTCGAGAAAAACTGTTTTTT.

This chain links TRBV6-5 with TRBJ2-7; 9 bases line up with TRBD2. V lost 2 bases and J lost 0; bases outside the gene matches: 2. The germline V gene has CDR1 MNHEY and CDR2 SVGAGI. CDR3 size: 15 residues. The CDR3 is CASSYPSGASYEQYF. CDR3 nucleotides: TGTGCCAGCAGTTACCCTAGCGGGGCCTCCTACGAGCAGTACTTC.

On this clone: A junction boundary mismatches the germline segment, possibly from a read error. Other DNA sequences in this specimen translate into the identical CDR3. Here the CDR3 reads CASSLGQGSSYEQYF. The DNA of the CDR3 is TGTGCCAGCAGCTTAGGGCAGGGGAGCTCCTACGAGCAATACTTC. This sequence joins TRBV7-8 and TRBJ2-7; D is perhaps TRBD1 (6 bases). Looked up from germline, CDR1 is SGHVS and CDR2 is FQNEAQ. This CDR3 has 15 residues.

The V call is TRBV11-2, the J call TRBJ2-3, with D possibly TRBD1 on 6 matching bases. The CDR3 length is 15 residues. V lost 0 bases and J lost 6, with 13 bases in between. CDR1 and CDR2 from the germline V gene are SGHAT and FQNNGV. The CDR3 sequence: CASSLDVGGWDTQYF. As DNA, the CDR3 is TGTGCCAGCAGCTTAGACGTAGGGGGTTGGGATACGCAGTATTTT.

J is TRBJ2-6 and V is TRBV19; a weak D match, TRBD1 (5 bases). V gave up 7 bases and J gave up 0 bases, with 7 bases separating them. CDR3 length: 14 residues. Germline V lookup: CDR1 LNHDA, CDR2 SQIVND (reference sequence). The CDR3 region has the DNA TGTGCCAGTATCGACAGCTCTGGGGCCAACGTCCTGACTTTC. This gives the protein CASIDSSGANVLTF.

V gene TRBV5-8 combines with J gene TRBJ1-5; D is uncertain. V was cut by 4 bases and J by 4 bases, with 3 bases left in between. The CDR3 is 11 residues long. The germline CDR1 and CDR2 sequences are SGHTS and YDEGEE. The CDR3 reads CASSTNQPQHF. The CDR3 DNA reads TGTGCCAGCAGCACAAATCAGCCCCAGCATTTT.

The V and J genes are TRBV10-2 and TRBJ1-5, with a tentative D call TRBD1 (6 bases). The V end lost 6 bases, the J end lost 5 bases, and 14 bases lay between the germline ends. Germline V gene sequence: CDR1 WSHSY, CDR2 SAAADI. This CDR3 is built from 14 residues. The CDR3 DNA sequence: TGCGCCAGCAGACCACAGGGTTGGGATCAGCCCCAGCATTTT. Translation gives CASRPQGWDQPQHF.

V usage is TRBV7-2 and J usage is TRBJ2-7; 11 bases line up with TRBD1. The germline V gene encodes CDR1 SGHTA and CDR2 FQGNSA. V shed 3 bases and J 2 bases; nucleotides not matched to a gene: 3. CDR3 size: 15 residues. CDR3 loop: CASSFGTGGPYEQYF. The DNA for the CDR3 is TGTGCCAGCAGCTTCGGGACAGGGGGTCCCTACGAGCAGTACTTC. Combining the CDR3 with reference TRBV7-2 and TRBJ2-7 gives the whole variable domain GAGVSQSPSNKVTEKGKDVELRCDPISGHTALYWYRQSLGQGLEFLIYFQGNSAPDKSGLPSDRFSAERTGGSVSTLTIQRTQQEDSAVYLCASSFGTGGPYEQYFGPGTRLTVT.

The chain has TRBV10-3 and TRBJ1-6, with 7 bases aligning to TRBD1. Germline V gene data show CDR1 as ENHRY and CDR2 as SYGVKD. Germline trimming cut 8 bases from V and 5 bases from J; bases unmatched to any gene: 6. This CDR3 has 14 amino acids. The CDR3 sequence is CAIGGQVDNSPLHF. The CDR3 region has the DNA TGTGCCATCGGCGGACAGGTCGATAATTCACCCCTCCACTTT.

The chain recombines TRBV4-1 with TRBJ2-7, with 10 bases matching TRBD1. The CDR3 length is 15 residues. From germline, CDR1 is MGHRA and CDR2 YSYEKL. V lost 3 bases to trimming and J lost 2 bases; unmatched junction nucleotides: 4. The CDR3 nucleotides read TGCGCCAGCAGCCACGCGGGACAGGGGACCTACGAGCAGTACTTC. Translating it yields CASSHAGQGTYEQYF.

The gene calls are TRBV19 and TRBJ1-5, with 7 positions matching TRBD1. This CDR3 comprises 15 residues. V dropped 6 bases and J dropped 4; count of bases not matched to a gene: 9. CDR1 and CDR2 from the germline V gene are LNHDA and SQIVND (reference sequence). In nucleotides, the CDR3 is TGTGCCAGTAGCAGGGACAGTTCGTATAATCAGCCCCAGCATTTT. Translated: CASSRDSSYNQPQHF.

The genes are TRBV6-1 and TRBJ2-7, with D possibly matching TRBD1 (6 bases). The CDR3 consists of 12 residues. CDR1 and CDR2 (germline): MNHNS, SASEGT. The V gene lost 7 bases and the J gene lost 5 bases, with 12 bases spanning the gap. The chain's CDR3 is CASMGDKDEQYF. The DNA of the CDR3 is TGTGCCAGCATGGGGGACAAGGACGAGCAGTACTTC.

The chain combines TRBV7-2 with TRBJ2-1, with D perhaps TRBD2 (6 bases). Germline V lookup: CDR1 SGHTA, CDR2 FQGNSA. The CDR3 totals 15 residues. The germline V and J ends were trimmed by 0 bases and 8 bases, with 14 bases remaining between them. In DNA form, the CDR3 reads TGTGCCAGCAGCTTAGCGCCGGGGGAGCAGGATGAGCAGTTCTTC. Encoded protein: CASSLAPGEQDEQFF.